This TCR beta chain emerged from a study of T cell changes during pregnancy in multiple sclerosis. Clones were read by immunoSEQ multiplex PCR, and TCRdb kept only the in-frame ones, dropping some. The table shows nearly 60,000 clones, with roughly nine tenths occurring only once. This CDR3 has 16 residues. CDR1 SGDLS and CDR2 YYNGEE come from the germline V gene. With V trimmed by 0 bases and J by 4 bases, 3 bases remained unmatched. This TCR was sampled from a female donor in good health, enrolled as a control in a pregnancy study. V usage is TRBV9 and J usage is TRBJ2-3, with TRBD1 matching 12 bases. The sequences come from CD4+ T cells from peripheral blood mononuclear cells, collected after pregnancy. CDR3 nucleotide sequence: TGTGCCAGCAGCGTAGCGGGACAGGGGGCCGCAGATACGCAGTATTTT. Translating gives CASSVAGQGAADTQYF.